This entry describes one T cell receptor (beta chain). The CDR3 covers 14 residues. Produced via immunoSEQ multiplex PCR; TCRdb's table is partial and in-frame only. This table has a few hundred thousand clones, around 82% appearing once. This record comes from a study of Ad26.COV2.S vaccination and SARS-CoV-2 variants. Specified treatment: roughly 18 received Ad26.COV2.S at low or high dose, single or two shots; five or six received placebo; per-sample allocation not given. Each sample was drawn 63 days after the first injection (of vaccine or placebo). Material: peripheral blood, obtained in a trial of Ad26.COV2.S vaccine versus placebo. The sequence was obtained from a person between 18 and 59 years old who received the Ad26.COV2.S COVID-19 vaccine or a placebo. J is TRBJ1-6 and V is TRBV12-2. TRBV12-2 is a recognized pseudogene. The CDR3 loop is CASRRDLEGSPLHF. DNA for the CDR3: TGTGCAAGTCGCCGTGACCTGGAGGGGTCACCCCTCCACTTT.